Here is one T cell receptor (beta chain) with its context. No cognate antigen has been identified for it. One base away there is no much larger clone; base qualities are not given. This sample was included in a study of CD8 T cells in Susac syndrome (dated by TCRdb to the late 2010s). A note on the overall study: Of the Susac syndrome patients who were sequenced, eight or nine were in clinical remission while roughly six had clinically active disease. Susac syndrome patients were therapy-naive, on corticosteroids (some also receiving IVIg), or on IVIg alone at blood withdrawal. Repertoire sequencing was used to test whether CD8+ T cell activation and differentiation in Susac syndrome was antigen driven. The study compared CD8+ T cell repertoire clonality among approximately twelve healthy donors, around 14 Susac syndrome patients and 15 or so multiple sclerosis patients. The paper's findings and limits, for the study overall: The number of individuals in the TCR sequencing and HLA analysis was acknowledged as relatively small. Looking at Susac-specific public clones, the researchers identified about 15 in the total CD8+ repertoire and five in the CD8+ TEMRA repertoire. Clonal expansion was seen in Susac syndrome CD8+ repertoires, peaking in CD8+ TEMRA cells and being greater in clinically active patients than in remitting ones.

From a lookup of the germline V gene, CDR1 and CDR2 are KGHDR and SFDVKD. Its CDR3 holds 14 amino acids, cysteine through phenylalanine. Here the CDR3 DNA is all that survives: 42 bases in frame from base 1. The germline ends are 15 bases apart after V is trimmed by 5 bases and J by 8 bases. RNA was extracted using the RNeasy kit, and roughly 0.5 to 1 microgram was reverse transcribed with random hexamers. TCR beta CDR3 regions were amplified with the immunoSEQ multiplex PCR assay covering 54 Vbeta and 13 Jbeta segments. PCR amplification bias was corrected by using a synthetic template baseline for primer optimization and computational correction. The original pipeline was this. Reads were assigned to V, D and J genes according to IMGT and analyzed in immunoSEQ Analyzer, with only productive sequences retained. Clonality was calculated as one minus the Shannon entropy normalized by log2 of the number of productive unique sequences. For each patient and control, public and private clones were evaluated among the 100 most prevalent clones. Susac-specific clones were defined as absent from healthy and MS cohorts, about 1,000 published viral clones and other ImmuneACCESS disease sequences. TCRdb ran its own pipeline on the public reads, namely fastp trimming at Q25 and MiXCR clone calling, and kept in-frame beta chains. Rows are combined by CDR3 protein, so each entry shows the most common genes and DNA. TCRdb, rather than the study authors, made the V and J calls. Present in this sample are roughly 100,000 distinct CDR3 sequences, less than 95% of which were seen just once. The ten largest account for around 0.38% of the sample.

High-throughput TCR beta sequencing profiled peripheral blood CD8+ and CD4+ T cells from healthy donors, Susac syndrome patients and multiple sclerosis patients. The Susac syndrome patients fulfilled recently defined diagnostic criteria for either definite or probable disease. Bulk CD8+ and CD4+ T cells were purified magnetically by negative isolation, whereas CD8+ TEMRA cells were enriched by FACS. Blood was collected in EDTA tubes and processed within 24 hours, with PBMCs isolated through density gradient centrifugation. PBMCs intended for TCR sequencing were cryopreserved in liquid nitrogen and were subsequently thawed in a 37 degrees C water bath. The sorted or isolated CD4+, CD8+ and CD8+ TEMRA cells had a purity of 90% or higher.

The TCR sequence derives from a human donor with Susac syndrome. Source material: CD8+ T cells from PBMCs. The sequence joins TRBV24-1 to TRBJ2-1; the D region possibly corresponds to TRBD2 (6 bases align). The sequence in DNA is TGTGCCACCAGTGGGGCGGGGACGAGGGATGAGCAGTTCTTC. This translates into CATSGAGTRDEQFF.